This TCR beta chain comes out of a study of blood T cell repertoires in COVID-19. V shed 6 bases and J shed 8 bases, with 19 bases lying between them. The CDR3 sequence is 15 residues long. Looked up from germline, CDR1 is LNHDA and CDR2 is SQIVND (reference sequence). TCRdb's copy holds only in-frame clones and misses some; the assay was immunoSEQ multiplex PCR. The table has a few hundred thousand clones, 75% to 90% seen once. Sequenced: peripheral blood. The rearrangement joins TRBV19 to TRBJ1-4; possibly TRBD1 for D (6 bases). This TCR was recovered from a woman aged 35 to 49 with acute or convalescent COVID-19. CDR3 residues: CASSSYRVPGEKLFF. CDR3 DNA: TGTGCCAGTAGCTCTTACAGGGTCCCGGGGGAAAAACTGTTTTTT. Full variable domain (rest looked up from reference TRBV19 and TRBJ1-4): DGGITQSPKYLFRKEGQNVTLSCEQNLNHDAMYWYRQDPGQGLRLIYYSQIVNDFQKGDIAEGYSVSREKKESFPLTVTSAQKNPTAFYLCASSSYRVPGEKLFFGSGTQLSVL.